In this sample, the clone carrying this TCR beta chain turned up a few times. Antigen specificity is unknown. RNA transcripts were the template for amplifying TCR beta CDR3 regions. TCR CDR3 underwent first-round RT-PCR with the HTBI primer set. Each CDR3 protein is one row after TCRdb ran MiXCR on the multiplex PCR reads. Of around 400,000 distinct CDR3 sequences listed, just under 25% are singletons. This specimen comes from a study of T cells in Graves' hyperthyroidism and ophthalmopathy. Turning to the study itself: Prior to any treatment, at the point of initial diagnosis, peripheral blood was collected.

Each 10 ml fresh peripheral blood draw supplied the PBMCs. The CDR3 extends over 15 amino acids. V lost 2 bases, J lost 4 bases, and 16 bases lay in between. The germline V gene has CDR1 GTSNPN and CDR2 SVGIG (reference sequence). Regarding the study as a whole: From stable hyperthyroidism, ophthalmopathy was set apart by a 13 V-J model.

Sequencing was performed on blood. This chain links TRBV30 with TRBJ2-3; D remains unclear. This receptor was identified in a man aged 50 to 59 with Graves' hyperthyroidism. The CDR3: CAWSRGALLADTQYF. DNA for the CDR3: TGTGCCTGGAGTCGCGGTGCCCTTTTAGCAGATACGCAGTATTTT.